The next 21 T cell receptor beta chains were all read from a single sample in a study of blood T cells in healthy people across ages. The authors ran a second PCR of 7 to 11 cycles using a sample-barcoded 5' primer and a J-beta primer mix. One entry per CDR3 protein, called by TCRdb with MiXCR from the 5' RACE reads. The repertoire has approximately 400,000 distinct CDR3 sequences, 50% to 60% of them found once; the top ten carry over 40%. The sample taken for sequencing was blood. These receptor sequences come from a man aged 55 to 70 in good health.

The V gene is TRBV21-1, the J gene TRBJ1-5; the table assigns TRBD1, which was not confirmed against the DNA. TRBV21-1 is tagged as a pseudogene. This CDR3 contains 16 residues. CDR3 sequence reads: CASSTRDSFSNQPQHF. DNA for the CDR3: TGTGCCAGCAGCACCCGGGACAGCTTTAGCAATCAGCCCCAGCATTTT.

This clonotype has at least ten counts. V gene TRBV2 combines with J gene TRBJ2-7; TRBD2 aligns across 7 bases. Trimming removed 7 bases from V and 3 bases from J; junction bases left unmatched: 6. The germline V gene encodes CDR1 SNHLY and CDR2 FYNNEI. This CDR3 region has 13 residues. The CDR3 DNA sequence: TGTGCCAGCACCTTAGCGGGCCTCTACGAGCAGTACTTC. Translation: CASTLAGLYEQYF.

This clonotype was detected only once. A much more abundant neighbour one base away suggests this may be a read error. J is TRBJ1-1 and V is TRBV20-1; D is perhaps TRBD1 (5 bases). Germline lookup yields CDR1 DFQATT and CDR2 SNEGSKA (reference sequence). Trimming cost V 6 bases and J 4 bases, with 12 bases left between them. This CDR3 comprises 12 residues. In DNA form, the CDR3 reads TGCAGTGCACACAGGTGTCCCACTGAAGCTTTCTTT. Its translation is CSAHRCPTEAFF.

This clonotype was found many times. The rearrangement links TRBV6-2 or TRBV6-3 to TRBJ2-6; TRBD1 matches 8 bases. This CDR3 region has 18 residues. Germline V gene lookup returns CDR1 MNHEY and CDR2 SVGEGT. With 6 bases clipped from V and 1 base from J, the junction kept 11 bases outside the gene matches. Written as DNA, the CDR3 is TGTGCCAGCAGACCGCGACAGGGGAAGGGGTCTGGGGCCAACGTCCTGACTTTC. Translated, it gives CASRPRQGKGSGANVLTF.

V and J are TRBV7-2 and TRBJ1-3; 8 bases map to TRBD1. The CDR3 has 15 residues. V gave up 4 bases and J gave up 4 bases; unmatched junction bases: 6. Looked up from germline, CDR1 is SGHTA and CDR2 is FQGNSA. The CDR3 sequence: CASSSDRGRGNTIYF. As DNA, the CDR3 is TGTGCCAGCAGCTCCGACAGGGGTAGAGGAAACACCATATATTTT. Together with reference TRBV7-2 and TRBJ1-3, the CDR3 gives the full variable domain: GAGVSQSPSNKVTEKGKDVELRCDPISGHTALYWYRQSLGQGLEFLIYFQGNSAPDKSGLPSDRFSAERTGGSVSTLTIQRTQQEDSAVYLCASSSDRGRGNTIYFGEGSWLTVV.

V is TRBV20-1 and J is TRBJ2-7, with D possibly being TRBD1 or TRBD2 (6 bases each). Trimming cost V 6 bases and J 2 bases, with 14 bases left between them. The germline gives CDR1 DFQATT, CDR2 SNEGSKA (reference sequence). The CDR3 covers 13 residues. The DNA for the CDR3 is TGCAGTGCGGGGGCGGGGTATACCTACGAGCAGTACTTC. The encoded protein is CSAGAGYTYEQYF.

The chain uses TRBV6-5 and TRBJ1-5; no firm D call. Trimming cost V 2 bases and J 0 bases, with 5 bases left between them. CDR3 length equals 14 residues. Per the germline V gene, CDR1 is MNHEY and CDR2 is SVGAGI. The CDR3 DNA sequence: TGTGCCAGCAGTTACGGTGATAGCAATCAGCCCCAGCATTTT. Amino acid sequence: CASSYGDSNQPQHF.

The rearrangement uses TRBV12-3 or TRBV12-4 and TRBJ2-1, with D possibly TRBD1 on 6 matching bases. The V gene lost 6 bases and the J gene lost 9 bases, with 24 bases spanning the gap. This CDR3 contains 16 residues. Here the CDR3 reads CASRLTGAGEKGEQFF. DNA for the CDR3: TGTGCCAGCAGACTTACCGGGGCAGGGGAAAAGGGTGAGCAGTTCTTC.

The chain employs TRBV29-1 and TRBJ2-1; 12 bases agree with TRBD2. J lost 10 bases, V lost 4 bases, and 17 bases had no gene match. This CDR3 is 17 amino acids long. CDR1 and CDR2 (germline): SQVTM, ANQGSEA. CDR3 amino acids: CSVGEGTRLAGVWEQFF. CDR3 sequence (DNA): TGCAGCGTTGGCGAAGGAACCCGACTAGCGGGAGTGTGGGAGCAGTTCTTC.

In regard to this clonotype: This could be a read error, since a much larger clone is one nucleotide away. The V and J genes are TRBV12-3 or TRBV12-4 and TRBJ1-2; possible D gene TRBD1, 5 bases. This CDR3 spans 13 amino acids. V was pared by 5 bases and J by 2 bases, with 9 bases between. CDR3 sequence reads: CASSGTTNYGYTF. DNA of the CDR3: TGTGCCAGCAGTGGGACGACCAACTATGGCTACACCTTC.

This chain joins TRBV20-1 and TRBJ2-7; tentatively, D is TRBD1 (6 bases). The CDR3 contains 14 residues. V was cut by 6 bases and J by 0 bases, with 15 bases left in between. The germline gives CDR1 DFQATT, CDR2 SNEGSKA (reference sequence). The CDR3 here is CSARGGLSSYEQYF. CDR3 sequence (DNA): TGCAGTGCCAGGGGTGGCCTCAGCTCCTACGAGCAGTACTTC.

Concerning this clonotype: A junction end diverges from the germline sequence, so it may reflect a read error. This rearrangement joins TRBV5-1 to TRBJ2-3; 7 bases are shared with TRBD1. This CDR3 comprises 15 residues. The germline gives CDR1 SGHRS, CDR2 YFSETQ. CDR3 nucleotide sequence: TGCGCCAGCAGCTTGGAGGGGGCGCGGACAGATATGCAGTATTTT. This translates into CASSLEGARTDMQYF.

The rearrangement links TRBV29-1 to TRBJ2-3, with unresolved D. V gave up 7 bases and J gave up 2 bases, with 10 bases separating them. Germline loops: CDR1 SQVTM, CDR2 ANQGSEA. The CDR3 length is 12 residues. The CDR3, as DNA: TGCAGCGCGACTCTCTTCACAGATACGCAGTATTTT. It translates to CSATLFTDTQYF.

The genes are TRBV6-2 or TRBV6-3 and TRBJ1-1, with D perhaps TRBD1 (5 bases). The germline V gene encodes CDR1 MNHEY and CDR2 SVGEGT. The CDR3 has 12 residues. Trimming removed 5 bases from V and 6 bases from J, with 10 bases in between. This chain's CDR3 is CASSTRVAEAFF. CDR3 DNA: TGTGCCAGCAGTACCAGGGTTGCTGAAGCTTTCTTT.

The genes are TRBV12-3 or TRBV12-4 and TRBJ1-1; D is undetermined. The ends were cut back, 3 bases at V and 1 base at J, with 6 bases in the middle. The CDR3 is 13 amino acids. CDR3 protein: CASSFKGNTEAFF. As DNA, the CDR3 is TGTGCCAGCAGTTTTAAGGGGAACACTGAAGCTTTCTTT.

There are a few counts of this clonotype. The J gene is TRBJ1-5, the V gene TRBV7-2, with a weak D call TRBD1 (5 bases). The germline CDR1 and CDR2 sequences are SGHTA and FQGNSA. This CDR3 comprises 17 residues. V lost 1 base to trimming and J lost 0 bases, with 13 bases between them. The CDR3 DNA is TGTGCCAGCAGCTTAGTGGGAAGACAGATTAGCAATCAGCCCCAGCATTTT. Translation: CASSLVGRQISNQPQHF.

This clonotype has just a few counts. The chain carries TRBV20-1 and TRBJ2-1, with TRBD2 matching over 7 bases. Germline loops: CDR1 DFQATT, CDR2 SNEGSKA (reference sequence). The CDR3 covers 16 residues. V shed 5 bases and J 1 base; nucleotides not matched to a gene: 11. For the CDR3, the DNA is TGCAGTGCTCTCGATGTGGGGGGGGGTTCCTACAATGAGCAGTTCTTC. Residues: CSALDVGGGSYNEQFF.

V usage is TRBV20-1 and J usage is TRBJ2-7, with D perhaps TRBD2 (5 bases). The germline V gene has CDR1 DFQATT and CDR2 SNEGSKA (reference sequence). CDR3 length: 11 amino acids. CDR3 sequence reads: CSVGVMNEQYF. The CDR3 DNA reads TGCAGCGTCGGGGTAATGAACGAGCAGTACTTC.

The chain links TRBV29-1 to TRBJ1-3, with D unresolved. Trimming took off 4 bases at V and 2 bases at J, with 6 bases between the two ends. The CDR3 is made up of 12 amino acids. Germline V gives CDR1 SQVTM, CDR2 ANQGSEA. The CDR3 DNA reads as TGCAGCGTTGGAAAGGCTGGAAACACCATATATTTT. Residues: CSVGKAGNTIYF. Supplemented by reference TRBV29-1 and TRBJ1-3, the full variable domain reads SAVISQKPSRDICQRGTSLTIQCQVDSQVTMMFWYRQQPGQSLTLIATANQGSEATYESGFVIDKFPISRPNLTFSTLTVSNMSPEDSSIYLCSVGKAGNTIYFGEGSWLTVV.

The table lists this clonotype with a few counts. V is TRBV29-1 and J is TRBJ2-7; possible D gene TRBD2, 6 bases. Trimming cost V 4 bases and J 0 bases, with 13 bases left between them. Germline V lookup: CDR1 SQVTM, CDR2 ANQGSEA. The CDR3 totals 14 residues. The CDR3 spells CSVGPGGSSYEQYF. In nucleotides, the CDR3 is TGCAGCGTTGGGCCCGGAGGGTCCTCCTACGAGCAGTACTTC.

This clonotype was observed a single time. The genes are TRBV4-3 and TRBJ2-1, with TRBD2 as a possible D gene (5 bases). The CDR3 consists of 17 residues. Per the germline V gene, CDR1 is LGHNA and CDR2 is YSLEER. V was pared by 1 base and J by 5 bases, with 18 bases between. The CDR3: CASSQGTGVGVHNEQFF. In DNA, the CDR3 is TGCGCCAGCAGCCAAGGGACTGGGGTTGGGGTTCACAATGAGCAGTTCTTC.